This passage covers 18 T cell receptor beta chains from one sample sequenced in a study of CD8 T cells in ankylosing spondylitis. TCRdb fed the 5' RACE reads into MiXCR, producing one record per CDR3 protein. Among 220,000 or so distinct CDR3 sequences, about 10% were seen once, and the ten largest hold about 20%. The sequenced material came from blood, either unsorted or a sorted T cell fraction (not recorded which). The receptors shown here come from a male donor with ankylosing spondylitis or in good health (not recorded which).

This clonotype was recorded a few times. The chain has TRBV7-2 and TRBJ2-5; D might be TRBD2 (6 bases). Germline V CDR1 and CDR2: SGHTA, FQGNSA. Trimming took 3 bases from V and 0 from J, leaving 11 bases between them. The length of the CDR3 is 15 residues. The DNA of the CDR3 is TGTGCCAGCAGCTTGGGCGGGAAGTACCAAGAGACCCAGTACTTC. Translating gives CASSLGGKYQETQYF.

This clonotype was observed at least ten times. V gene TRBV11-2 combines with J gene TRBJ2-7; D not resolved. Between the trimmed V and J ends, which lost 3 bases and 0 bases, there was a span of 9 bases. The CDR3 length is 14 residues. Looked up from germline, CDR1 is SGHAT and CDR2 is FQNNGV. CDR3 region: CASSLWGTSYEQYF. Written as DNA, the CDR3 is TGTGCCAGCAGCTTGTGGGGTACCTCCTACGAGCAGTACTTC.

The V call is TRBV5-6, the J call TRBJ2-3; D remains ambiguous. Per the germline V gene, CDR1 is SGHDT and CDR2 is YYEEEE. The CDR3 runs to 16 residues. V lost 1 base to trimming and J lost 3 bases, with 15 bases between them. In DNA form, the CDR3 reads TGTGCCAGCAGCTTGTACCACCTCGGTGGAACAGATACGCAGTATTTT. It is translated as CASSLYHLGGTDTQYF. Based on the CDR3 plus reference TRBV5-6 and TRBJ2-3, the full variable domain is DAGVTQSPTHLIKTRGQQVTLRCSPKSGHDTVSWYQQALGQGPQFIFQYYEEEERQRGNFPDRFSGHQFPNYSSELNVNALLLGDSALYLCASSLYHLGGTDTQYFGPGTRLTVL.

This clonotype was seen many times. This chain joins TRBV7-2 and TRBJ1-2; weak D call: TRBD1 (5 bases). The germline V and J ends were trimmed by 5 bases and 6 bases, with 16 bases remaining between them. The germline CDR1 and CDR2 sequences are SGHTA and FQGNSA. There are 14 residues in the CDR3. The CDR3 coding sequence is TGTGCCAGCAGCCTCCCTGGGGCTAGACATGGCTACACCTTC. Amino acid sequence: CASSLPGARHGYTF.

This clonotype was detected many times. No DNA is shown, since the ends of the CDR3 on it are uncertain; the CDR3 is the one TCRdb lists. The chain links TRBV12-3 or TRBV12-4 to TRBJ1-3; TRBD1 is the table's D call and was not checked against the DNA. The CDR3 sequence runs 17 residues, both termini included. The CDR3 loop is CASSFFGQENSGNTIYF.

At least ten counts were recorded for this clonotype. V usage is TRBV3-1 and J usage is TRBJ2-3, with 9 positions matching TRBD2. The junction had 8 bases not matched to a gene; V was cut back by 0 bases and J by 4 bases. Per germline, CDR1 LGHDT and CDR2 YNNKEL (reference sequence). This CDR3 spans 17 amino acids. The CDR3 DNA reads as TGTGCCAGCAGCCAAGACCGGCGAGCGGGGGGAGCAGATACGCAGTATTTT. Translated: CASSQDRRAGGADTQYF.

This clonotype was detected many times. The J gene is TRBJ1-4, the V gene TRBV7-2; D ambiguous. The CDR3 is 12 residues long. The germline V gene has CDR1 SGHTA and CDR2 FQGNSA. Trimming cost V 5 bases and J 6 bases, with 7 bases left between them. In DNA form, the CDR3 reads TGTGCCAGCAGCCTGACTGATGAAAAACTGTTTTTT. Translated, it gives CASSLTDEKLFF.

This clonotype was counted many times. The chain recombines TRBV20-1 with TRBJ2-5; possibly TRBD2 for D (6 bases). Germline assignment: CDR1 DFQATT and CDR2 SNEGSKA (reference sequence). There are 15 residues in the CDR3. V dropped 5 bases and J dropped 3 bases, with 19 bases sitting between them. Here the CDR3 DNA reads TGCAGTGCTGGGTCCACGGGTCGGGGGAAAGAGACCCAGTACTTC. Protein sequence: CSAGSTGRGKETQYF.

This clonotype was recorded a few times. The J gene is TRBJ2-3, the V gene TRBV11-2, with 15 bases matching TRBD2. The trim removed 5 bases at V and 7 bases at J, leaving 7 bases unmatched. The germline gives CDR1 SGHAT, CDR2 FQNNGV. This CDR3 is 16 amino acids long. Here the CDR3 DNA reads TGTGCCAGCAGCCTTGGACTAGCGGGGGGGCAATATACGCAGTATTTT. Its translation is CASSLGLAGGQYTQYF.

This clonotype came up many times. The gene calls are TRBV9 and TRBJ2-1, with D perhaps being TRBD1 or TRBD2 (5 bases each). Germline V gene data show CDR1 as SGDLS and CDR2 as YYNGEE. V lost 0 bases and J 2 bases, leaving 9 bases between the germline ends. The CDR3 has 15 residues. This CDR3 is CASSVAGATYNEQFF. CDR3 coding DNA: TGTGCCAGCAGCGTAGCCGGGGCTACCTACAATGAGCAGTTCTTC.

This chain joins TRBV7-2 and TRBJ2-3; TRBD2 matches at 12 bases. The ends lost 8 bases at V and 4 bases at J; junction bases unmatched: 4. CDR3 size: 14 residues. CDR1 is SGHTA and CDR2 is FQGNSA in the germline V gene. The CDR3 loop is CASRLAGEADTQYF. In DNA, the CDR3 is TGTGCCAGCCGACTAGCGGGGGAAGCAGATACGCAGTATTTT.

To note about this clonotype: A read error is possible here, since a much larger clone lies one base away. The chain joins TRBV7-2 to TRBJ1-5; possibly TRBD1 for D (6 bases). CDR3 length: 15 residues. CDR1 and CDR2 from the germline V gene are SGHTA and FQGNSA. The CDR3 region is CDSSFIQGSNQPQHF. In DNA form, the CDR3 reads TGTGACAGCAGCTTCATACAGGGAAGCAATCAGCCCCAGCATTTT.

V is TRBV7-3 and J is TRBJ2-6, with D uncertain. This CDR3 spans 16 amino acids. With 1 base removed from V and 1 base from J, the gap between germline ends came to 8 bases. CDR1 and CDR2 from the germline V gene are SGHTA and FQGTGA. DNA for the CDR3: TGTGCCAGCAGCTTAAATGGCAGATCTGGGGCCAACGTCCTGACTTTC. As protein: CASSLNGRSGANVLTF.

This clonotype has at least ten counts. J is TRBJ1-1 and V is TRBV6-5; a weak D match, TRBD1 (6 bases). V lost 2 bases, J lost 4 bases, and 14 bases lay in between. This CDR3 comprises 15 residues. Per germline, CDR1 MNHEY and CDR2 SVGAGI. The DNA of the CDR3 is TGTGCCAGCAGTTACCTCAGGGGAGATGGCACTGAAGCTTTCTTT. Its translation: CASSYLRGDGTEAFF.

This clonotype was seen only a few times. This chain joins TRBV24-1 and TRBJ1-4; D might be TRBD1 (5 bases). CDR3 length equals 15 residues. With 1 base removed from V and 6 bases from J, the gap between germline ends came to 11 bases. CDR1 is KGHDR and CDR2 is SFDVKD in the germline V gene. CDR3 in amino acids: CATSDFYGGDEKLFF. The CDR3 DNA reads TGTGCCACCAGTGATTTTTACGGGGGGGATGAAAAACTGTTTTTT.

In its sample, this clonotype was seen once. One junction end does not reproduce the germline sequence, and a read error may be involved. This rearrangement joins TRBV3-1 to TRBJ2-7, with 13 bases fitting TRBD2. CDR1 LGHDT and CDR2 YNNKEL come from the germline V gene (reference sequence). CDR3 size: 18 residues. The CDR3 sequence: CACSQGRGLAGSLYEQYF. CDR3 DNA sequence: TGTGCCTGCAGCCAAGGCCGGGGACTAGCGGGGAGTCTCTACGAGCAGTACTTC.

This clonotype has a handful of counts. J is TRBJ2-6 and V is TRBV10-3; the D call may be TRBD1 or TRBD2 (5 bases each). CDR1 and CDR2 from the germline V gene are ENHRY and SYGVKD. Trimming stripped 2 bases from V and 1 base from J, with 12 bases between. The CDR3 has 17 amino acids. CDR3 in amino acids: CAISEAGGGSGANVLTF. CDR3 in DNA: TGTGCCATCAGTGAGGCAGGTGGGGGATCTGGGGCCAACGTCCTGACTTTC.

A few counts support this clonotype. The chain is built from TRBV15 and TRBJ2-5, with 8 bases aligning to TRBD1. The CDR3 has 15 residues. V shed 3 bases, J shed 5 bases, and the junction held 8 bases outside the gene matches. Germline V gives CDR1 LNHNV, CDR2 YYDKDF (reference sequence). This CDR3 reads CATSSQGALAETQYF. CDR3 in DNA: TGTGCCACCAGCAGCCAGGGGGCCCTAGCGGAGACCCAGTACTTC.